Listed below are T cell receptor beta chains from one sample, sequenced in a study of T cells expressing NK-cell markers. TCRdb re-called the 5' RACE reads; every CDR3 protein appears as one record, without DNA. The repertoire table contains about 400,000 distinct CDR3 sequences. The sequencing sample was made of blood T cells: a sorted CD56 or NKG2C T cell subset, CD4+ or CD8+ T cells, or bulk PBMC T cells (not recorded which). These receptors all stem from a woman aged 45 to 65 in good health. Both conserved end residues are part of each CDR3.

TRBJ2-4,TRBV12-3/TRBV12-4,CASSFTSSNIQYF
TRBJ2-1,TRBV20-1,CSARLAGFPEQFF
TRBJ2-7,TRBV5-6,CASSTDSWEQQYF
TRBJ1-1,TRBV7-9,CASSFQTGVDTEAFF
TRBJ2-7,TRBV25-1,CASSVGRGPTSEVYEQYF
TRBJ2-1,TRBV6-2/TRBV6-3,CASSYEGGHEQFF
TRBJ2-1,TRBV12-3/TRBV12-4,CASSLEGLAGGPPYNEQFF
TRBJ2-7,TRBV20-1,CSASHRGSLAEQYF
TRBJ1-3,TRBV6-5,CASSSKTNSGNTIYF
TRBJ2-5,TRBV27,CATARVGWLKETQYF
TRBJ2-3,TRBV9,CASTPSSGRSDTQYF
TRBJ2-1,TRBV5-1,CASSLDVVGGSGNEQFF
TRBJ2-2,TRBV29-1,CSAGSGTGVNTGELFF
TRBJ2-1,TRBV12-5,CASGLVHAEQFF
TRBJ2-3,TRBV20-1,CSARGKAGGFTQYF
TRBJ2-7,TRBV27,CAPAARPGRGLYEQYF
TRBJ1-1,TRBV5-1,CASRNGQLNTEAFF
TRBJ1-4,TRBV7-9,CASSSEGTNEKLFF
TRBJ2-6,TRBV7-9,CASSLGIGGDNVLTF
TRBJ1-2,TRBV5-1,CASSPTAYYGYTF
TRBJ1-1,TRBV20-1,CSARAAGTRNTEAFF
TRBJ1-2,TRBV14,CASSQQVPAYTDGYTF
TRBJ1-3,TRBV27,CASSLGGRATGNTIYF
TRBJ2-7,TRBV3-1,CASSQDRERYEQYF
TRBJ1-4,TRBV12-3/TRBV12-4,CASSPDSEKLFF
TRBJ2-3,TRBV20-1,CSARDRGTGRDTQYF
TRBJ1-1,TRBV4-2,CASSPGGGSRTEAFF
TRBJ2-1,TRBV7-6,CASSPVSGYNEQFF
TRBJ2-7,TRBV6-2/TRBV6-3,CASSSPVPTEQYF
TRBJ2-1,TRBV7-9,CASSLVSGAYNEQFF
TRBJ1-1,TRBV25-1,CASTNWFEAFF
TRBJ2-2,TRBV6-5,CASSVRDLYTGELFF
TRBJ2-1,TRBV7-2,CASSGIRTSEQFF
TRBJ2-4,TRBV4-1,CASSQEGTRENIQYF
TRBJ2-1,TRBV6-2/TRBV6-3,CASSYPNVLNEQFF
TRBJ2-3,TRBV5-1,CASKTGDTQQYF
TRBJ2-1,TRBV5-1,CASSLRRTTRSYNEQFF
TRBJ2-1,TRBV15,CATSREGGPSNEQFF
TRBJ2-1,TRBV3-1,CASSPSGSAGNEQFF
TRBJ1-5,TRBV4-1,CASSRGRDQPQHF
TRBJ2-3,TRBV11-2,CASSRITSGDDTQYF
TRBJ2-1,TRBV5-1,CASSLADRDNNEQFF
TRBJ2-1,TRBV5-1,CASRLSSYNEQFF
TRBJ2-1,TRBV12-3/TRBV12-4,CAILTRNLYNEQFF
TRBJ2-2,TRBV11-2,CASTGLAGEGGTGELFF
TRBJ2-5,TRBV5-6,CASSLTGVDETQYF
TRBJ2-1,TRBV5-1,CASSLLAGTDNEQFF
TRBJ2-3,TRBV20-1,CSAEPWDTQYF
TRBJ2-1,TRBV7-9,CASSFPGPSGRSGNEQFF
TRBJ2-5,TRBV20-1,CSARGGPETQYF
TRBJ2-7,TRBV12-3/TRBV12-4,CASSLSSGGAYEQYF
TRBJ1-2,TRBV20-1,CSARDGRDRGAGYTF
TRBJ2-5,TRBV6-5,CASRAGGGGETQYF
TRBJ1-4,TRBV12-3/TRBV12-4,CASSLGRGLEEKLFF
TRBJ2-1,TRBV25-1,CASRKDGDRGGQFF
TRBJ1-6,TRBV12-3/TRBV12-4,CASSLHSSGTSPLHF
TRBJ2-1,TRBV29-1,CSVANQQNEQFF
TRBJ2-1,TRBV20-1,CSASSPAGITDEQFF
TRBJ2-3,TRBV19,CASSPRTSGRPDTQYF